The rows below give T cell receptor beta chains drawn from one sample of a study of blood T cell repertoires in COVID-19. Sequencing was performed with immunoSEQ multiplex PCR; in TCRdb, only in-frame clones are kept and a portion is missing. The data show some 74,000 clones, approximately 80% seen once. The sample taken for sequencing was peripheral blood. The receptors were sampled from a man older than 75 with acute or convalescent COVID-19. Both conserved end residues are part of each CDR3. The D gene is left open where the match is weak. Where a row states a size, it is once, few, many or the class of an expanded clone; other rows omit it.

once	TRBV6-4	NA	TRBJ1-2	CASSDRTGF	TGTGCCAGCAGTGACAGGACGGGATTC
once	TRBV19	NA	TRBJ1-1	CASSIWGRRAEAFF	TGTGCCAGTAGTATATGGGGGCGCAGGGCTGAAGCTTTCTTT
NA	TRBV4-3	NA	TRBJ1-2	CASSQETRNAYGYTF	TGCGCCAGCAGCCAAGAGACGAGGAACGCTTATGGCTACACCTTC
NA	TRBV5-5	TRBD1	TRBJ2-1	CASSPLNRGAYNEQFF	TGTGCCAGCAGCCCCCTTAACAGGGGGGCCTACAATGAGCAGTTCTTC
medium-sized	TRBV24-1	TRBD1	TRBJ2-3	CATSELDRGTDTQYF	TGTGCCACCAGTGAACTGGACAGGGGCACAGATACGCAGTATTTT
NA	TRBV2	NA	TRBJ1-5	CASSEERVINQPQHF	TGTGCCAGCAGTGAAGAGAGGGTAATTAATCAGCCCCAGCATTTT
NA	TRBV5-5	NA	TRBJ2-1	CASSLAPMGYNEQFF	TGTGCCAGCAGCCTAGCGCCTATGGGGTACAATGAGCAGTTCTTC
NA	TRBV14	TRBD2	TRBJ2-2	CASSPHLKSLGTSGTSPGELFF	TGTGCCAGCAGCCCCCATTTAAAATCTCTAGGGACTAGCGGGACCTCGCCTGGGGAGCTGTTTTTT
NA	TRBV5-1	TRBD2	TRBJ2-5	CASSLTSGRPRGETQYF	TGCGCCAGCAGCTTGACTAGCGGGAGACCCCGGGGTGAGACCCAGTACTTC
NA	TRBV6-5	TRBD1	TRBJ1-1	CASSQGAGAFF	TGTGCCAGCAGTCAGGGGGCCGGAGCTTTCTTT
NA	TRBV5-1	NA	TRBJ2-1	CASSLAQLSYNEQFF	TGCGCCAGCAGCTTGGCACAGCTCTCCTACAATGAGCAGTTCTTC
once	TRBV3-1/TRBV3-2	NA	TRBJ1-1	CASSPELNTEAFF	TGTGCCAGCAGTCCAGAATTGAACACTGAAGCTTTCTTT
NA	TRBV19	NA	TRBJ1-2	CASRREGNYGYTF	TGTGCCAGTAGGAGGGAGGGAAACTATGGCTACACCTTC
few	TRBV28	TRBD1	TRBJ1-3	CASEPQGSGNTIYF	TGTGCCAGCGAACCACAGGGGTCTGGAAACACCATATATTTT
NA	TRBV15	TRBD2	TRBJ2-7	CATSSGGTAYEQYF	TGTGCCACCAGCAGCGGGGGGACCGCCTACGAGCAGTACTTC
NA	TRBV7-2	NA	TRBJ2-1	CASSPLYVGEVNEQFF	TGTGCCAGCAGCCCCCTCTACGTAGGGGAGGTCAATGAGCAGTTCTTC
NA	TRBV15	NA	TRBJ2-1	CATSRDRSYNEQFF	TGTGCCACCAGCAGAGATCGCTCCTACAATGAGCAGTTCTTC
NA	TRBV7-3	NA	TRBJ1-1	CASSFRDRTEAFF	TGTGCCAGCAGCTTCAGGGATCGGACTGAAGCTTTCTTT
NA	TRBV12-3/TRBV12-4	TRBD2	TRBJ2-7	CASRSTGGEKQYF	TGTGCCAGCAGATCGACGGGGGGGGAAAAGCAGTACTTC
few	TRBV30	TRBD1	TRBJ1-1	CACNYRGNTEAFF	TGTGCCTGTAACTACAGGGGTAACACTGAAGCTTTCTTT
NA	TRBV28	NA	TRBJ2-7	CASSLLTGSYEQYF	TGTGCCAGCAGTTTATTGACAGGCTCCTACGAGCAGTACTTC
NA	TRBV2	NA	TRBJ2-2	CASNIAEPRGELFF	TGTGCCAGCAATATAGCGGAGCCCCGCGGGGAGCTGTTTTTT
NA	TRBV29-1	TRBD1	TRBJ1-2	CSARTGGDYGYTF	TGCAGCGCCCGCACAGGGGGCGACTATGGCTACACCTTC
few	TRBV2	NA	TRBJ1-5	CASSSRREGDQPQHF	TGTGCCAGCAGTTCCCGAAGGGAGGGGGATCAGCCCCAGCATTTT
NA	TRBV10-3	NA	TRBJ2-2	CAISVQGRTGELFF	TGTGCCATCAGTGTTCAGGGGCGCACCGGGGAGCTGTTTTTT
many	TRBV13	TRBD1	TRBJ2-7	CASSLDGDSSYEQYF	TGTGCCAGCAGCTTAGATGGGGACAGTAGCTACGAGCAGTACTTC
NA	TRBV4-2	NA	TRBJ1-2	CASSQERVGYTF	TGTGCCAGCAGCCAAGAGAGGGTTGGCTACACCTTC
NA	TRBV18	TRBD1	TRBJ2-7	CASSPPGQIHYEQYF	TGTGCCAGCTCACCACCGGGACAGATCCACTACGAGCAGTACTTC
NA	TRBV24-1	TRBD2	TRBJ2-5	CATSDPRLAGAQQETQYF	TGTGCCACCAGTGATCCCAGACTAGCGGGGGCCCAACAAGAGACCCAGTACTTC
NA	TRBV7-2	NA	TRBJ1-1	CASSLARGGNTEAFF	TGTGCCAGCAGCTTAGCGCGGGGTGGGAACACTGAAGCTTTCTTT
NA	TRBV4-2	NA	TRBJ2-2	CASSQETGRTGELFF	TGTGCCAGCAGCCAAGAGACAGGTCGGACCGGGGAGCTGTTTTTT
NA	TRBV7-9	NA	TRBJ2-2	CASRTPGSANTGELFF	TGTGCCAGCAGGACTCCCGGGAGTGCGAACACCGGGGAGCTGTTTTTT
NA	TRBV9	NA	TRBJ1-2	CASSVGGAYYGYTF	TGTGCCAGCAGCGTAGGCGGAGCGTACTATGGCTACACCTTC
NA	TRBV27	NA	TRBJ1-5	CASSLGGAGNQPQHF	TGTGCCAGCAGTTTAGGGGGGGCAGGGAATCAGCCCCAGCATTTT
NA	TRBV4-3	NA	TRBJ2-7	CASSQGLGQAGEQYF	TGCGCCAGCAGCCAAGGCCTTGGACAGGCGGGGGAGCAGTACTTC
NA	TRBV5-4	NA	TRBJ1-6	CASSQSDRFLSPLHF	TGTGCCAGCAGCCAATCAGACAGGTTTCTTTCACCCCTCCACTTT
NA	TRBV5-3	NA	TRBJ2-2	CARSLFGAGGIGTGELFF	TGTGCCAGAAGCTTGTTTGGGGCAGGGGGGATCGGCACCGGGGAGCTGTTTTTT
NA	TRBV28	TRBD1	TRBJ1-1	CASSFSDRGAFF	TGTGCCAGCAGTTTTTCGGACAGGGGAGCTTTCTTT
NA	TRBV7-8	TRBD1	TRBJ1-4	CASSTAPGQGATNEKLFF	TGTGCCAGCAGCACGGCACCGGGACAGGGGGCAACTAATGAAAAACTGTTTTTT
NA	TRBV27	NA	TRBJ2-7	CASSLGGLPAEQYF	TGTGCCAGCAGTTTAGGCGGGTTACCTGCGGAGCAGTACTTC
NA	TRBV28	NA	TRBJ2-3	CASSRAGGISTDTQYF	TGTGCCAGCTCCCGCGCTGGAGGGATCAGCACAGATACGCAGTATTTT
NA	TRBV28	TRBD1	TRBJ1-1	CASSFGDRGRAFF	TGTGCCAGCAGTTTCGGGGACAGGGGGAGAGCTTTCTTT
NA	TRBV18	TRBD1	TRBJ1-2	CASSPEGAGYGYTF	TGTGCCAGCTCACCAGAGGGGGCGGGGTATGGCTACACCTTC
NA	TRBV6-2/TRBV6-3	TRBD2	TRBJ2-4	CASTPGLAGGRAKNIQYF	TGTGCCAGCACCCCGGGACTAGCGGGGGGGAGAGCCAAAAACATTCAGTACTTC
NA	TRBV7-6	NA	TRBJ1-5	CASSLGGGERPQHF	TGTGCCAGCAGCTTAGGTGGAGGGGAGAGGCCCCAGCATTTT
NA	TRBV18	NA	TRBJ1-1	CASSPRSTEAEAFF	TGTGCCAGCTCACCACGATCCACTGAAGCTGAAGCTTTCTTT
NA	TRBV2	TRBD1	TRBJ2-6	CASSEARTGGSGANVLTF	TGTGCCAGCAGTGAAGCGCGGACAGGGGGCTCTGGGGCCAACGTCCTGACTTTC
NA	TRBV5-6	NA	TRBJ1-6	CASSLAGGSAFTSPLHF	TGTGCCAGCAGCTTGGCGGGGGGTTCGGCATTTACGTCACCCCTCCACTTT
NA	TRBV7-6	NA	TRBJ2-2	CASSWRDSEPGELFF	TGTGCCAGCAGCTGGCGGGACTCAGAACCCGGGGAGCTGTTTTTT
NA	TRBV11-1	TRBD1	TRBJ2-5	CASSFGQGALGETQYF	TGTGCCAGCAGCTTCGGACAGGGGGCGTTAGGAGAGACCCAGTACTTC
NA	TRBV7-2	TRBD2	TRBJ2-3	CASSLRLAGTSTDTQYF	TGTGCCAGCAGCCTCCGACTAGCGGGAACTAGCACAGATACGCAGTATTTT
NA	TRBV7-2	TRBD2	TRBJ2-1	CASSLQGLGNNEQFF	TGTGCCAGCAGCCTCCAGGGACTAGGGAACAATGAGCAGTTCTTC
NA	TRBV6-5	NA	TRBJ1-6	CASSYSRAPLHF	TGTGCCAGCAGTTACTCGAGGGCACCCCTCCACTTT